A selection of T cell receptor beta chains follows, all from one sample in a study of blood T cells in healthy people across ages. A single record per CDR3 protein comes from TCRdb applying MiXCR to the 5' RACE reads. The sample has fewer than 800,000 distinct CDR3 sequences, roughly 32% seen once. Sequenced input: blood. Receptors originate from a woman over 75 in good health. The CDR3 runs from the conserved cysteine through the conserved F or W. A D gene is named only where the DNA matches it firmly. Not every row has a clone size; where given, it reads once, few, many or a size class.

TRBV5-5	once	TRBJ2-7	NA	TGTGCCAGCAGCTGGACAGTAGCTGAGCAGTACTTC	CASSWTVAEQYF
TRBV6-5	many	TRBJ2-5	NA	TGTGCCAGCAGTCCGAAGGATAACCCGGGGGAGACCCAGTACTTC	CASSPKDNPGETQYF
TRBV18	NA	TRBJ1-1	NA	TGTGCCAGCTCACCAGGGTCAGGGCGAGGCACTGAAGCTTTCTTT	CASSPGSGRGTEAFF
TRBV6-5	many	TRBJ1-6	NA	TGTGCCAGCACAGACACCTATAATTCACCCCTCCACTTT	CASTDTYNSPLHF
TRBV30	few	TRBJ1-1	NA	TGTGCCTGGAGGGGATCCACTACTGAAGCTTTCTTT	CAWRGSTTEAFF
TRBV6-1	few	TRBJ1-5	NA	TGTGCCAGCAGTGAAGATACAGGGTTGGGCAATCAGCCCCAGCATTTT	CASSEDTGLGNQPQHF
TRBV15	many	TRBJ2-3	NA	TGTGCCACCAGCAGAGATATCGGAGATACGCAGTATTTT	CATSRDIGDTQYF
TRBV11-1	NA	TRBJ2-7	NA	TGTGCCAACAGCTATCGAGGGGAGCAGTACTTC	CANSYRGEQYF
TRBV6-1	few	TRBJ2-3	TRBD1	TGTGCCAGCAGTGCTACGACCGGGACAGGGGGCACAGATACGCAGTATTTT	CASSATTGTGGTDTQYF
TRBV12-3/TRBV12-4	many	TRBJ1-2	NA	TGTGCCAGCAGTTTAGCGCTCGGCGGCTCCTATGGCTACACCTTC	CASSLALGGSYGYTF
TRBV30	NA	TRBJ1-5	NA	TGTGCCTGGAGTGCGGGAGTCCAGCCCCAGCATTTT	CAWSAGVQPQHF
TRBV20-1	many	TRBJ2-1	TRBD2	TGCAGTGCTAGAGATCCACTAGCGGGGACCTACAATGAGCAGTTCTTC	CSARDPLAGTYNEQFF
TRBV6-2/TRBV6-3	few	TRBJ2-3	TRBD1	TGTGCCAGCAGTATGGACAGGGGAGATACGCAGTATTTT	CASSMDRGDTQYF
TRBV3-1	few	TRBJ2-2	NA	TGTGCCAGCAGCCGAGTGACAGATCAGAACACCGGGGAGCTGTTTTTT	CASSRVTDQNTGELFF
TRBV14	few	TRBJ1-4	NA	TGTGCCAGCAGCCAAGATCTTGGAGGGGCGGGCGAAAAACTGTTTTTT	CASSQDLGGAGEKLFF
TRBV20-1	few	TRBJ2-3	TRBD2	TGCAGTGCTACTCCCCCGGCGGGGGGGTGGGATACGCAGTATTTT	CSATPPAGGWDTQYF
TRBV2	NA	TRBJ2-1	NA	TGTGCCAGCAGTGAAGGCTCTGACAATGAGCAGTTCTTC	CASSEGSDNEQFF
TRBV7-2	many	TRBJ2-7	TRBD2	TGTGCCAGCAGCCCCGGGGAGCGGGGCTACGAGCAGTACTTC	CASSPGERGYEQYF
TRBV6-5	NA	TRBJ2-1	NA	TGTGCCAGCAGAACTGCTATTATAAATGAGCAGTTCTTC	CASRTAIINEQFF
TRBV7-2	many	TRBJ1-4	NA	TGTGCCAGCAGCCCTGGACGGATTAATGAAAAACTGTTTTTT	CASSPGRINEKLFF
TRBV20-1	NA	TRBJ1-2	TRBD1	TGCAGTGCTCAGCTAAGGACAGGATTCTATGGCTACACCTTC	CSAQLRTGFYGYTF
TRBV12-3/TRBV12-4	few	TRBJ1-4	TRBD1	TGTGCCAGCAGCTCCGACAGGGGGCCGAATGAAAAACTGTTTTTT	CASSSDRGPNEKLFF
TRBV5-6	NA	TRBJ1-2	NA	TGTGCCAGCAGCTGGGCCGTGGGGGGCCAGGGCTACACCTTC	CASSWAVGGQGYTF
TRBV7-6	many	TRBJ2-1	TRBD1	TGTGCCAGCAGCGCCTTAGGGGACAGCTACAATGAGCAGTTCTTC	CASSALGDSYNEQFF
TRBV19	many	TRBJ2-1	NA	TGTGCCAGTAGTATAGGCGGGGCGTCCTCCTACAATGAGCAGTTCTTC	CASSIGGASSYNEQFF
TRBV12-3/TRBV12-4	few	TRBJ1-3	NA	TGTGCCAGCAGTTTACACGACGGAAGCTCTGGAAACACCATATATTTT	CASSLHDGSSGNTIYF
TRBV30	NA	TRBJ1-2	NA	TGTGCCTGGAGTGTACAGGGAGGCAGCCATGGCTACACCTTC	CAWSVQGGSHGYTF
TRBV5-1	NA	TRBJ2-5	NA	TGCGCCAGCAGCCAAAATCCGGGGGTGGCGCAAGTTGAGACCCAGTACTTC	CASSQNPGVAQVETQYF
TRBV20-1	few	TRBJ2-1	TRBD2	TGCAGTGCTAGACTAGCGGGAAAGCATGAGCAGTTCTTC	CSARLAGKHEQFF